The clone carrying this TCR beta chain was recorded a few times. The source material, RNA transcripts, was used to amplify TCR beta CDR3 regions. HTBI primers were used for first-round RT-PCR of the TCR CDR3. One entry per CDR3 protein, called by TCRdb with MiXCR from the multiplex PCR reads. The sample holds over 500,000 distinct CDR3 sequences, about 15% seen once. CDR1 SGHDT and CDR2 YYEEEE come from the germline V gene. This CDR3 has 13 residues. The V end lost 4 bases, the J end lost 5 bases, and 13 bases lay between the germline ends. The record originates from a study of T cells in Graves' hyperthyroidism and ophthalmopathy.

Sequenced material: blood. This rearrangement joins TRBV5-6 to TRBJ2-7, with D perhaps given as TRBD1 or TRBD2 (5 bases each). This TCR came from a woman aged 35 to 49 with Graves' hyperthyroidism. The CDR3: CASSPGPPNEQYF. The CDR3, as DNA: TGTGCCAGCAGCCCGGGACCGCCGAACGAGCAGTACTTC.